The text below deals with one T cell receptor beta chain. V dropped 4 bases and J dropped 2; count of bases not matched to a gene: 7. The CDR3 totals 15 residues. The germline CDR1 and CDR2 sequences are SQVTM and ANQGSEA. As originally analysed: Reference gene primers were amplified, and this amplification served to estimate nucleated cell counts. TCRdb keeps only in-frame clones here, not all; method: immunoSEQ multiplex PCR. V and J calls plus clone size are reproduced from that table; the DNA served to infer D and trimming. The sample records more than 200,000 clones, 80% to 90% being singletons. This sample stems from a study of blood T cell repertoires in COVID-19. Study context: Sample material is recorded as cDNA or gDNA derived from T cells, B-cell-depleted T cells, or PBMCs.

What was sequenced was peripheral blood. This sequence originates from an elderly man with acute or convalescent COVID-19. The chain is built from TRBV29-1 and TRBJ1-2; 10 bases fit TRBD1. The CDR3 sequence is CSVGMRGQGNYGYTF. CDR3 bases: TGCAGCGTTGGGATGCGGGGACAGGGGAACTATGGCTACACCTTC.